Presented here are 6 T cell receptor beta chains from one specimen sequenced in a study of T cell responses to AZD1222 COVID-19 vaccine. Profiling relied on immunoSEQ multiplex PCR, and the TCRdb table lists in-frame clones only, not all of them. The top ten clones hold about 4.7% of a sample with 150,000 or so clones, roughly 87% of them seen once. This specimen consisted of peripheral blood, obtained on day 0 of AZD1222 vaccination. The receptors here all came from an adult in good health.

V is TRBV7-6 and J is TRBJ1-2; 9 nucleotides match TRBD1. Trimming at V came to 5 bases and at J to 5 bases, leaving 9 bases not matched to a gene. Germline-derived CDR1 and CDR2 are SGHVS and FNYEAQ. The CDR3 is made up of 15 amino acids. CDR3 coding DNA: TGTGCCAGCAGCCCCACCGACAGGGGGTTTTATGGCTACACCTTC. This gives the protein CASSPTDRGFYGYTF.

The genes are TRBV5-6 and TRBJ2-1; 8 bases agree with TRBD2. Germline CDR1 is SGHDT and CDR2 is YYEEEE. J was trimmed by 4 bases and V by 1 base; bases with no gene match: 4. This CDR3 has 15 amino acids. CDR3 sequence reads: CASSLLRGAYNEQFF. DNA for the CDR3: TGTGCCAGCAGCTTGTTGCGGGGGGCTTACAATGAGCAGTTCTTC.

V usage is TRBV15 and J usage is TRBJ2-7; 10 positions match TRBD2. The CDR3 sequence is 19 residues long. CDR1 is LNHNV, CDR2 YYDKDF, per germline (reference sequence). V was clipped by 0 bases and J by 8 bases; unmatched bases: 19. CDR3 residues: CATSRDRTSGPDGMGKQYF. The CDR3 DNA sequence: TGTGCCACCAGCAGAGATCGGACTAGCGGTCCTGATGGTATGGGCAAGCAGTACTTC.

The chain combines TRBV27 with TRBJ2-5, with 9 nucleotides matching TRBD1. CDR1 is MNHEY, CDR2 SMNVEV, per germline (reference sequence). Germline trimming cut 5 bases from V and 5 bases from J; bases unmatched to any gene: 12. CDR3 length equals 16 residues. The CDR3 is CASSRTATGGRETQYF. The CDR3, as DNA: TGTGCCAGCAGTCGAACAGCTACAGGGGGCAGGGAGACCCAGTACTTC.

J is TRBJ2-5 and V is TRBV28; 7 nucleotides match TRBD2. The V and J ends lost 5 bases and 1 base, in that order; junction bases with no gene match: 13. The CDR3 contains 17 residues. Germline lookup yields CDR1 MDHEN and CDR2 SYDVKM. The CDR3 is CASSRTSSGLFQETQYF. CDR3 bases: TGTGCCAGCAGTAGAACCTCTAGCGGCCTTTTCCAAGAGACCCAGTACTTC.

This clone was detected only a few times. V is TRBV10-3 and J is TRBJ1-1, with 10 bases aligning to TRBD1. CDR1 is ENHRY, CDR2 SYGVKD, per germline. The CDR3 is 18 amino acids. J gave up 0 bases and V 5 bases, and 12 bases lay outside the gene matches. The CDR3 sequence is CAISTVRDRGPMNTEAFF. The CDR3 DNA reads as TGTGCCATCAGTACAGTCCGGGACAGGGGTCCAATGAACACTGAAGCTTTCTTT.